This T cell receptor (beta chain) emerged from a study of beta chain features in type 1 diabetes. General study points: Healthy donors had naive, central memory and Treg TCRB repertoires that appeared less similar than those seen among patients. The VDJ junctions of type 1 diabetes patients carried fewer insertions and more deletions.

Concerning this clone itself: The antigen remains unidentified.

On average, the one heparinised blood draw given by each donor was 90 to 150 mL. Sorting that relied on CD45RO/CCR7/CD25/CD127/CD95/CD27 yielded CD4+ naive, central memory, regulatory and stem cell-like memory cells. The investigators reverse transcribed all of the isolated RNA, so they sequenced expressed TCRB transcripts. TCRdb's copy holds only in-frame clones and misses some; the assay was immunoSEQ multiplex PCR. The sample comprises about 360,000 clones, around 12% of which are singletons, and about 0.017% rests with the top ten. The germline V gene has CDR1 MDHEN and CDR2 SYDVKM. CDR3 length: 15 amino acids. Unmatched junction bases numbered 7, after V lost 3 bases and J lost 7 bases.

The chain joins TRBV28 to TRBJ2-5; TRBD2 matches at 11 bases. The receptor comes from a man younger than 35 in good health. Material for sequencing was naive CD4+ T cells from blood. The chain's CDR3 is CASSFGLAGGGTQYF. The CDR3 nucleotides are TGTGCCAGCAGTTTTGGGCTAGCGGGGGGAGGGACCCAGTACTTC.